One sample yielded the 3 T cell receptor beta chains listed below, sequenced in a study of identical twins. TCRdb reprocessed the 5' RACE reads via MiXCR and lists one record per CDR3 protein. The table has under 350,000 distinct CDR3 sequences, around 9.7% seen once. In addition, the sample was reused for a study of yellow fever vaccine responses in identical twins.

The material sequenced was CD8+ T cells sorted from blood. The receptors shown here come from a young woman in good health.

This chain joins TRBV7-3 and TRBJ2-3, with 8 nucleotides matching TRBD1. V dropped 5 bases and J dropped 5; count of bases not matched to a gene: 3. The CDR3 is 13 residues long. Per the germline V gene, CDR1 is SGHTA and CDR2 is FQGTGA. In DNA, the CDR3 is TGTGCCAGCAGCCAACAGGGGGGAGATACGCAGTATTTT. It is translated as CASSQQGGDTQYF.

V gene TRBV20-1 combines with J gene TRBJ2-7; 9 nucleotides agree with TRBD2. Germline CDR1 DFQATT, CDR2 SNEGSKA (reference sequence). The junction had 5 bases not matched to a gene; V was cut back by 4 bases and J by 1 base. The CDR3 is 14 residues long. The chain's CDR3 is CSATLTSGSYEQYF. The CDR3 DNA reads TGCAGTGCTACCCTGACTAGCGGTTCCTACGAGCAGTACTTC.

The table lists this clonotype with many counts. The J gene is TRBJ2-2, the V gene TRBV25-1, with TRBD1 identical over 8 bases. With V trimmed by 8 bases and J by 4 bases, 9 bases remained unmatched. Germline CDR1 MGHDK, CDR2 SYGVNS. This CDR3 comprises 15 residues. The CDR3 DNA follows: TGTGCCAGCTCTTTCCAGGGGGCAAGCACCGGGGAGCTGTTTTTT. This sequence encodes CASSFQGASTGELFF.